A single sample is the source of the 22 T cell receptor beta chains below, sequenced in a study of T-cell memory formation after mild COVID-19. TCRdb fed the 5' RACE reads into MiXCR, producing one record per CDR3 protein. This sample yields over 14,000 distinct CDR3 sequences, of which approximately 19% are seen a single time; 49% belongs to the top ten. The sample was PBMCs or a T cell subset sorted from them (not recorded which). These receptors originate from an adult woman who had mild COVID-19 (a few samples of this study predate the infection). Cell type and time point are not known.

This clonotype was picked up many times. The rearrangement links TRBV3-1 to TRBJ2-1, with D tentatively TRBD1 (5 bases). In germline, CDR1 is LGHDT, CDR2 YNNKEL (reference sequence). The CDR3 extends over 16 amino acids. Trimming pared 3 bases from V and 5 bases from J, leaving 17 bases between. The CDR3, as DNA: TGTGCCAGCAGCCACCCTTTCAAGGGGCCGGACAATGAGCAGTTCTTC. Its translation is CASSHPFKGPDNEQFF.

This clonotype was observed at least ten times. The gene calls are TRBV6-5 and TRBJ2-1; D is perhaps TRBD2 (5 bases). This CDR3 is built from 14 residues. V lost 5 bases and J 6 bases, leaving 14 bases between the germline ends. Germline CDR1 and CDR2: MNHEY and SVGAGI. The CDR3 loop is CASSAWVEGNEQFF. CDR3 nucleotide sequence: TGTGCCAGCAGTGCCTGGGTAGAGGGCAATGAGCAGTTCTTC.

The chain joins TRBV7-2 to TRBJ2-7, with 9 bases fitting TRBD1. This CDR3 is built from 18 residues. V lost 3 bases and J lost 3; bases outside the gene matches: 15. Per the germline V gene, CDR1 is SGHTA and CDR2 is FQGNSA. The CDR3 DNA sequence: TGTGCCAGCAGCTTTTTCCCTGCCGGGACAGGGCTTCTCTACGAGCAGTACTTC. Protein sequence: CASSFFPAGTGLLYEQYF.

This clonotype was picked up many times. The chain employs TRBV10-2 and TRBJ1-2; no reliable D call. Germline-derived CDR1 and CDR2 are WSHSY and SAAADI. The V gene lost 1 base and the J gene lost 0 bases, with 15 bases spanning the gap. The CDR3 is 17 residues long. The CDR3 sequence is CASSEWQFEDSNYGYTF. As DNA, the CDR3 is TGCGCCAGCAGTGAGTGGCAGTTCGAAGACTCTAACTATGGCTACACCTTC.

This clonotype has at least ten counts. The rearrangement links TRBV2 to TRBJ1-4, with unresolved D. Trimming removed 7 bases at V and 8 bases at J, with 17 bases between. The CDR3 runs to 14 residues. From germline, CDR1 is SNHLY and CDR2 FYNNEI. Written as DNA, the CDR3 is TGTGCCAGCATAGACGCCCTCGAGAAGGAAAAACTGTTTTTT. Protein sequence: CASIDALEKEKLFF.

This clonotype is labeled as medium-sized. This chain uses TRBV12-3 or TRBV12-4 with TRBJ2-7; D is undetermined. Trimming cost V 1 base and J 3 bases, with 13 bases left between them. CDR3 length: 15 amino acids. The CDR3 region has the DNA TGTGCCAGCAGTTTAGAACCCGGACCTTTCTACGAGCAGTACTTC. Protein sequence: CASSLEPGPFYEQYF.

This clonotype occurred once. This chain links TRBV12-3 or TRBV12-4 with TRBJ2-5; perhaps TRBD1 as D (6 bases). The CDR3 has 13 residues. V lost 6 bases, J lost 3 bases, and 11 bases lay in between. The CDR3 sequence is CASSADREETQYF. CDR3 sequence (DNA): TGTGCCAGCAGCGCGGACAGAGAAGAGACCCAGTACTTC.

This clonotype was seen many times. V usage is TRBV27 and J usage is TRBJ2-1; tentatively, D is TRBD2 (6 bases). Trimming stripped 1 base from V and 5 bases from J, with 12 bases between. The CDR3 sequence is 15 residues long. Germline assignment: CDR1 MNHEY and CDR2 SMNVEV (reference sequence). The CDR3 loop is CASSLWGGIDNEQFF. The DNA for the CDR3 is TGTGCCAGCAGTTTATGGGGCGGGATTGACAATGAGCAGTTCTTC.

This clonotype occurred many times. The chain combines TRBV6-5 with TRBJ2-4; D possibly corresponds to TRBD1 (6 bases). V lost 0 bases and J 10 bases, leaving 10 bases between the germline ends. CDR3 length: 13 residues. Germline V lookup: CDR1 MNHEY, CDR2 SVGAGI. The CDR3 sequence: CASSYSRGNIQYF. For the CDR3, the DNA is TGTGCCAGCAGTTACTCGAGGGGGAATATTCAGTACTTC.

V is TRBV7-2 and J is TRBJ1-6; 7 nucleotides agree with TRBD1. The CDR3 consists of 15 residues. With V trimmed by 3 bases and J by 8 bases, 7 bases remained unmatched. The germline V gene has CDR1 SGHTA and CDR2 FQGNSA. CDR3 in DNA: TGTGCCAGCAGCTTGGCGGACAGGATTTATTCACCCCTCCACTTT. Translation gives CASSLADRIYSPLHF.

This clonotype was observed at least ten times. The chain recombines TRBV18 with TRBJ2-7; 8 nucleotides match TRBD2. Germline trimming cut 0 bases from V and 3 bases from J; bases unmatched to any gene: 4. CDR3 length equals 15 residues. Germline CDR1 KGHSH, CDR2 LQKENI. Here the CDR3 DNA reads TGTGCCAGCTCACCACCTAAGCGGGGGAACTACGAGCAGTACTTC. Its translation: CASSPPKRGNYEQYF.

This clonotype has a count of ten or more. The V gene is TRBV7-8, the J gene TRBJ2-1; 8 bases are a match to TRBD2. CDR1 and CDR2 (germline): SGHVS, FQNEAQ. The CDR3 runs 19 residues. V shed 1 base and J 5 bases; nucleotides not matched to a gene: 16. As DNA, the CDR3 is TGTGCCAGCAGCTTAGAGTTCGGGGTTGTAGCGGGAATCAACAATGAGCAGTTCTTC. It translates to CASSLEFGVVAGINNEQFF.

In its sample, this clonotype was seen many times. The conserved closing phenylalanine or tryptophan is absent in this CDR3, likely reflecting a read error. The CDR3 nucleotides are TGTGCCTGGCTAGATACCTCGGGGTACCAAGCTTTCTTG. Amino acid sequence: CAWLDTSGYQAFL. The chain couples TRBV30 to TRBJ1-1; D not certain. From germline, CDR1 is GTSNPN and CDR2 SVGIG (reference sequence). This CDR3 has 13 amino acids. The germline V and J ends were trimmed by 5 bases and 9 bases, with 19 bases remaining between them.

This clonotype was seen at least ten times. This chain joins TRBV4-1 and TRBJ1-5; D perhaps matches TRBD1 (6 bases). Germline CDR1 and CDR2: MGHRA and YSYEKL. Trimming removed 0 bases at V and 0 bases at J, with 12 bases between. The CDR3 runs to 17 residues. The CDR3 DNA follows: TGCGCCAGCAGCCAAGATGGGGGGCCCTATAGCAATCAGCCCCAGCATTTT. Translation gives CASSQDGGPYSNQPQHF.

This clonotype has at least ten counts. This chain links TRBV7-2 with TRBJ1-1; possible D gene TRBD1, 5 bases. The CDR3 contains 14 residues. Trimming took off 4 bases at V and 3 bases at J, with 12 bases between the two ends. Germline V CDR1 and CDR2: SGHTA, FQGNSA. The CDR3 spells CASSSSPGYTEAFF. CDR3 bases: TGTGCCAGCAGCTCTTCCCCAGGGTACACTGAAGCTTTCTTT.

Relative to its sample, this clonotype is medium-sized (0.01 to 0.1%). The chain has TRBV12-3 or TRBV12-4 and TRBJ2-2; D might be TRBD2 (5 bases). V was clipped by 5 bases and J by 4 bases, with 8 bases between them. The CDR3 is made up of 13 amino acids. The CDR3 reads CASSRTSTGELFF. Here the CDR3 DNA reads TGTGCCAGCAGTCGAACTAGCACCGGGGAGCTGTTTTTT.

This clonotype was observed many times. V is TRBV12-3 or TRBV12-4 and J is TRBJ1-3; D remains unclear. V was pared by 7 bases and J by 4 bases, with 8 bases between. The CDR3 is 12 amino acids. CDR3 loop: CASMVVGNTIYF. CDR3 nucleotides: TGTGCCAGCATGGTGGTGGGAAACACCATATATTTT.

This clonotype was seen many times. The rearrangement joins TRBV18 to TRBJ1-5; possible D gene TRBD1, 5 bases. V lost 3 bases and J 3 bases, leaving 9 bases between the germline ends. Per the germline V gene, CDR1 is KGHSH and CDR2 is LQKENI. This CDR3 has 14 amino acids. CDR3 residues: CASSPTDTNQPQHF. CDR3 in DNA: TGTGCCAGCTCACCGACAGACACCAATCAGCCCCAGCATTTT. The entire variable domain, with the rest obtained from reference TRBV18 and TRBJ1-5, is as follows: NAGVMQNPRHLVRRRGQEARLRCSPMKGHSHVYWYRQLPEEGLKFMVYLQKENIIDESGMPKERFSAEFPKEGPSILRIQQVVRGDSAAYFCASSPTDTNQPQHFGDGTRLSIL.

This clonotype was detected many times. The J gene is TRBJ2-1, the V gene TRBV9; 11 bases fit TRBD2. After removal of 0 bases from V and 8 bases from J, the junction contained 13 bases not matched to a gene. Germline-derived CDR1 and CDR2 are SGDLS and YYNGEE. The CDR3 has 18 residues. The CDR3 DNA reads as TGTGCCAGCAGCGTAGGTCCCCTCCATGGACTAGCGGGCCATGAGCAGTTCTTC. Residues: CASSVGPLHGLAGHEQFF.

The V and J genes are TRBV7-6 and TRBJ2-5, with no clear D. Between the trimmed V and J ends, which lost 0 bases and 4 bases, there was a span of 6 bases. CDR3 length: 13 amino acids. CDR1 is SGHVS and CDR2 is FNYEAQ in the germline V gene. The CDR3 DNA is TGTGCCAGCAGCTTAGCGCGGAGAGAGACCCAGTACTTC. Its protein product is CASSLARRETQYF.

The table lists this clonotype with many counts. For the CDR3, the DNA is TGTGCCAGCAGCCCCGGGACAGCCCCCCCGCGGGATACGCAGTATTTT. Amino acids: CASSPGTAPPRDTQYF. This rearrangement joins TRBV6-5 to TRBJ2-3; 7 bases are a match to TRBD1. The CDR3 is 16 amino acids. Trimming at V came to 6 bases and at J to 6 bases, leaving 15 bases not matched to a gene. Germline V gene data show CDR1 as MNHEY and CDR2 as SVGAGI.

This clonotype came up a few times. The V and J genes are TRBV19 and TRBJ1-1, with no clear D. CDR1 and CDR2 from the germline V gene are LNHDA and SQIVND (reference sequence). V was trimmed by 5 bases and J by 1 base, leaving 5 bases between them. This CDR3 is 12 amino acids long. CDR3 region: CASSFRNTEAFF. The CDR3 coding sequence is TGTGCCAGTAGTTTCAGGAACACTGAAGCTTTCTTT. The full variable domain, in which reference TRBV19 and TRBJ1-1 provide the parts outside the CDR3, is DGGITQSPKYLFRKEGQNVTLSCEQNLNHDAMYWYRQDPGQGLRLIYYSQIVNDFQKGDIAEGYSVSREKKESFPLTVTSAQKNPTAFYLCASSFRNTEAFFGQGTRLTVV.